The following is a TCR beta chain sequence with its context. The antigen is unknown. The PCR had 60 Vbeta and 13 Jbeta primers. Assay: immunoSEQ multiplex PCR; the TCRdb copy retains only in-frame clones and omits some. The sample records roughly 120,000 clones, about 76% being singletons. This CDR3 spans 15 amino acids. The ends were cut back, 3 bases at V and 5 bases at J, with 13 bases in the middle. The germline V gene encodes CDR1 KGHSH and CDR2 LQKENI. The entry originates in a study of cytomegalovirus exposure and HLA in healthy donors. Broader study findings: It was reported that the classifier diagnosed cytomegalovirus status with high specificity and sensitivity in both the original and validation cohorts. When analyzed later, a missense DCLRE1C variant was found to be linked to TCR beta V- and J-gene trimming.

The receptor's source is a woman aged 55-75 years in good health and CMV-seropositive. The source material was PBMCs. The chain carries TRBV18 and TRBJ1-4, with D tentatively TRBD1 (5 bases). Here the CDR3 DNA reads TGTGCCAGCTCACCCGACAGAGCCAAGAATGAAAAACTGTTTTTT. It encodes CASSPDRAKNEKLFF. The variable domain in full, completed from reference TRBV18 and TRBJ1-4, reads NAGVMQNPRHLVRRRGQEARLRCSPMKGHSHVYWYRQLPEEGLKFMVYLQKENIIDESGMPKERFSAEFPKEGPSILRIQQVVRGDSAAYFCASSPDRAKNEKLFFGSGTQLSVL.